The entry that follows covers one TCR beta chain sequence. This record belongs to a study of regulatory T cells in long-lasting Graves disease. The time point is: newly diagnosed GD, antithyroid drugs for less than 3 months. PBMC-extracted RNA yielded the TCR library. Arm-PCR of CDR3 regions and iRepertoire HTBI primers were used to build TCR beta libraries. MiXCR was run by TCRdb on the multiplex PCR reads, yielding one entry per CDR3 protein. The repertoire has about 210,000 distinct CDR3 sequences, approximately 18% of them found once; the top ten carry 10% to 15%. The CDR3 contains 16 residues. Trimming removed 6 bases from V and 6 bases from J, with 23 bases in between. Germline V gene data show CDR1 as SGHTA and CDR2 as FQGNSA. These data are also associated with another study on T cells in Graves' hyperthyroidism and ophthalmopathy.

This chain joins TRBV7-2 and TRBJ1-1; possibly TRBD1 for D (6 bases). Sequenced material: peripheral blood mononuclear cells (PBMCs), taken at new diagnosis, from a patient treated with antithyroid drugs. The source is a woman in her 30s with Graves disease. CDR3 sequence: CASSRTSDRGRPEAFF. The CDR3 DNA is TGTGCCAGCAGTCGTACTTCGGACAGAGGCCGACCTGAAGCTTTCTTT.